The 20 T cell receptor beta chains presented below share a single source sample, sequenced in a study of post-analysis software for immune sequencing data. General observations from the study: Controls had lower frequencies than patients of about 5 TRBV segments, which included TRBV5-6, TRBV5-1 and TRBV20-1.

Carried by the TCR beta cDNA libraries were unique molecular identifiers. MiXCR was run by TCRdb on the PCR reads, yielding one entry per CDR3 protein. The data show approximately 730,000 distinct CDR3 sequences, 30% seen once. These TCRs are of unknown antigen specificity. The sequencing sample was made of blood. The origin of the receptors is a girl aged 10 to 17 with multiple sclerosis.

In its sample, this clonotype was seen a few times. This rearrangement joins TRBV20-1 to TRBJ2-1, with 14 positions matching TRBD2. The CDR3 extends over 15 amino acids. Trimming at V came to 3 bases and at J to 8 bases, leaving 6 bases not matched to a gene. In germline, CDR1 is DFQATT, CDR2 SNEGSKA (reference sequence). DNA of the CDR3: TGCAGTGCTAGTGGACTAGCGGGAGGCAGGGATGAGCAGTTCTTC. This encodes CSASGLAGGRDEQFF.

The rearrangement links TRBV5-1 to TRBJ2-5; 8 nucleotides match TRBD2. The end of the DNA aligns better with TRBJ2-7, so the J call may be wrong. The germline CDR1 and CDR2 sequences are SGHRS and YFSETQ. The CDR3 sequence is 15 residues long. The CDR3 region is CASSPVLAGGYEQYF. The CDR3 nucleotides are TGCGCCAGCAGCCCGGTTCTGGCGGGGGGCTACGAGCAGTACTTC.

This clonotype was counted only a few times. J is TRBJ2-7 and V is TRBV7-2; 8 nucleotides line up with TRBD1. This CDR3 region has 14 residues. V gave up 7 bases and J gave up 2 bases; unmatched junction bases: 7. Germline V gives CDR1 SGHTA, CDR2 FQGNSA. The CDR3 protein is CASTGTGAPYEQYF. The CDR3 DNA reads as TGTGCCAGCACTGGGACAGGAGCCCCCTACGAGCAGTACTTC.

This clonotype has at least ten counts. The chain links TRBV5-6 to TRBJ2-4; D is unresolved. The CDR3 is 14 residues long. V lost 4 bases and J 2 bases, leaving 10 bases between the germline ends. Germline V gives CDR1 SGHDT, CDR2 YYEEEE. CDR3 amino acids: CASSLPLSKNIQYF. For the CDR3, the DNA is TGTGCCAGCAGCCTGCCTCTTTCCAAAAACATTCAGTACTTC. The entire variable domain, with the rest obtained from reference TRBV5-6 and TRBJ2-4, is as follows: DAGVTQSPTHLIKTRGQQVTLRCSPKSGHDTVSWYQQALGQGPQFIFQYYEEEERQRGNFPDRFSGHQFPNYSSELNVNALLLGDSALYLCASSLPLSKNIQYFGAGTRLSVL.

The CDR3 nucleotides read TGTGCCAGCAGTCCGACCTCTTACAGAACAGATACGCAGTATTTT. Translated, it gives CASSPTSYRTDTQYF. This rearrangement joins TRBV2 to TRBJ2-3; D not resolved. Trimming took 5 bases from V and 3 from J, leaving 15 bases between them. This CDR3 region has 15 residues. The germline gives CDR1 SNHLY, CDR2 FYNNEI.

The CDR3, as DNA: TGCAGCGTTGCGAAGGGGGGCTACGAGCAGTACTTC. Encoded protein: CSVAKGGYEQYF. The chain links TRBV29-1 to TRBJ2-7; D could derive from TRBD1 or TRBD2 (6 bases each). The V end lost 4 bases, the J end lost 3 bases, and 10 bases lay between the germline ends. This CDR3 spans 12 amino acids. CDR1 SQVTM and CDR2 ANQGSEA come from the germline V gene.

There are a few counts of this clonotype. This chain connects TRBV7-9 to TRBJ1-2; no firm D call. The V gene lost 5 bases and the J gene lost 8 bases, with 12 bases spanning the gap. CDR1 is SEHNR and CDR2 is FQNEAQ in the germline V gene (reference sequence). The CDR3 covers 12 residues. The CDR3: CASSAGLRGYTF. CDR3 DNA sequence: TGTGCCAGCAGCGCCGGACTACGGGGCTACACCTTC.

This clonotype occurred many times. V usage is TRBV5-1 and J usage is TRBJ2-7, with no clear D. Deletions cut 2 bases from V and 0 bases from J, with 6 bases between. CDR3 length: 13 residues. CDR1 and CDR2 (germline): SGHRS, YFSETQ. The DNA for the CDR3 is TGCGCCAGCAGCTTTCAGAGCTCCTACGAGCAGTACTTC. Protein sequence: CASSFQSSYEQYF. Looking up the rest from reference TRBV5-1 and TRBJ2-7 gives the full variable domain: KAGVTQTPRYLIKTRGQQVTLSCSPISGHRSVSWYQQTPGQGLQFLFEYFSETQRNKGNFPGRFSGRQFSNSRSEMNVSTLELGDSALYLCASSFQSSYEQYFGPGTRLTVT.

This clonotype has just a few counts. V is TRBV5-1 and J is TRBJ2-1; 10 positions agree with TRBD2. V was clipped by 3 bases and J by 0 bases; unmatched bases: 6. This CDR3 comprises 17 residues. In germline, CDR1 is SGHRS, CDR2 YFSETQ. This CDR3 is CASSSTWTSGSYNEQFF. The DNA of the CDR3 is TGCGCCAGCAGCTCTACCTGGACTAGCGGCTCCTACAATGAGCAGTTCTTC.

This clonotype has more than one count but fewer than ten. This sequence joins TRBV12-3 or TRBV12-4 and TRBJ2-3; D might be TRBD2 (5 bases). Trimming stripped 8 bases from V and 6 bases from J, with 15 bases between. The CDR3 extends over 13 amino acids. CDR3 region: CASRSPSGDTQYF. The DNA for the CDR3 is TGTGCCAGCCGGTCGCCATCGGGGGATACGCAGTATTTT.

The chain uses TRBV27 and TRBJ1-5, with 11 bases aligning to TRBD1. The germline gives CDR1 MNHEY, CDR2 SMNVEV (reference sequence). The CDR3 covers 17 residues. J was trimmed by 2 bases and V by 8 bases; bases with no gene match: 11. The chain's CDR3 is CASRGTGGAGGNQPQHF. CDR3 DNA sequence: TGTGCCAGCCGCGGGACAGGGGGAGCCGGGGGCAATCAGCCCCAGCATTTT.

This clonotype came up many times. V is TRBV29-1 and J is TRBJ1-2, with D possibly being TRBD1 (6 bases). The CDR3 is 14 amino acids. Germline-derived CDR1 and CDR2 are SQVTM and ANQGSEA. Deletions cut 8 bases from V and 0 bases from J, with 16 bases between. CDR3 DNA: TGCAGCATCGAGGGCAGGGGTGCTAACTATGGCTACACCTTC. Its protein product is CSIEGRGANYGYTF.

There are a few counts of this clonotype. The chain recombines TRBV5-1 with TRBJ1-6; D gene unclear. The germline gives CDR1 SGHRS, CDR2 YFSETQ. The V end was cut by 0 bases, the J end by 3 bases, with 13 bases between. The length of the CDR3 is 17 residues. CDR3 amino acids: CASSLGGIGNYNSPLHF. The CDR3 bases are TGCGCCAGCAGCTTGGGTGGAATCGGAAACTATAATTCACCCCTCCACTTT.

This clonotype was found a few times. V and J are TRBV9 and TRBJ2-7; 10 bases line up with TRBD1. This CDR3 spans 14 amino acids. J gave up 4 bases and V 5 bases, and 6 bases lay outside the gene matches. From germline, CDR1 is SGDLS and CDR2 YYNGEE. The CDR3: CASSSGTGEYEQYF. Written as DNA, the CDR3 is TGTGCCAGCAGTTCCGGGACAGGGGAGTACGAGCAGTACTTC.

The chain links TRBV5-1 to TRBJ1-1, with D maybe TRBD1 (6 bases). V was trimmed by 4 bases and J by 5 bases, leaving 15 bases between them. This CDR3 region has 14 residues. Germline-derived CDR1 and CDR2 are SGHRS and YFSETQ. The CDR3 DNA reads as TGCGCCAGCAGCCTAGGACAGAGACAGACTGAAGCTTTCTTT. Translating it yields CASSLGQRQTEAFF. The variable domain in full, completed from reference TRBV5-1 and TRBJ1-1, reads KAGVTQTPRYLIKTRGQQVTLSCSPISGHRSVSWYQQTPGQGLQFLFEYFSETQRNKGNFPGRFSGRQFSNSRSEMNVSTLELGDSALYLCASSLGQRQTEAFFGQGTRLTVV.

As to this clonotype: The CDR3 does not close with the conserved phenylalanine or tryptophan, likely indicating a read error. The chain recombines TRBV3-1 with TRBJ2-5; 13 bases agree with TRBD2. The junction had 2 bases not matched to a gene; V was cut back by 0 bases and J by 1 base. The CDR3 has 17 amino acids. Germline V gene sequence: CDR1 LGHDT, CDR2 YNNKEL (reference sequence). CDR3 coding DNA: TGTGCCAGCAGCCAAGAACTAGCGGGGGGGCGCCAAGAGACCCAGTACTCC. This translates into CASSQELAGGRQETQYS.

This clonotype was seen a handful of times. The J gene is TRBJ2-1, the V gene TRBV4-1; D is unresolved. The CDR3 runs 17 residues. Germline values: CDR1 MGHRA, CDR2 YSYEKL. V was cut by 0 bases and J by 1 base, with 13 bases left in between. The CDR3 sequence: CASSQDGIPASYNEQFF. The DNA for the CDR3 is TGCGCCAGCAGCCAAGATGGGATCCCCGCATCCTACAATGAGCAGTTCTTC.

This clonotype was counted between two and nine times. V is TRBV24-1 and J is TRBJ2-6, with 12 bases lining up with TRBD2. The V gene end was trimmed by 11 bases and the J gene end by 5 bases; junction bases not matched to a gene: 12. Germline CDR1 KGHDR, CDR2 SFDVKD. The CDR3 sequence is 17 residues long. DNA of the CDR3: TGTGCCATCCAACCTAGCGGGGGGGACCGACGGGCCAACGTCCTGACTTTC. Translation: CAIQPSGGDRRANVLTF.

This clonotype occurred many times. V is TRBV29-1 and J is TRBJ2-3, with 8 bases fitting TRBD1. The CDR3 is 14 residues long. V lost 7 bases, J lost 2 bases, and 8 bases stayed unmatched. Germline V CDR1 and CDR2: SQVTM, ANQGSEA. This CDR3 is CSAGTDRATDTQYF. CDR3 sequence (DNA): TGCAGCGCTGGGACGGACAGGGCCACAGATACGCAGTATTTT.

This chain links TRBV6-5 with TRBJ1-2; TRBD1 agrees at 7 bases. Trimming took 8 bases from V and 4 from J; bases not matched to a gene: 1. The CDR3 has 11 amino acids. Germline CDR1 MNHEY, CDR2 SVGAGI. The CDR3 region has the DNA TGTGCCAGCCAGGGGGTCTATGGCTACACCTTC. It specifies CASQGVYGYTF.